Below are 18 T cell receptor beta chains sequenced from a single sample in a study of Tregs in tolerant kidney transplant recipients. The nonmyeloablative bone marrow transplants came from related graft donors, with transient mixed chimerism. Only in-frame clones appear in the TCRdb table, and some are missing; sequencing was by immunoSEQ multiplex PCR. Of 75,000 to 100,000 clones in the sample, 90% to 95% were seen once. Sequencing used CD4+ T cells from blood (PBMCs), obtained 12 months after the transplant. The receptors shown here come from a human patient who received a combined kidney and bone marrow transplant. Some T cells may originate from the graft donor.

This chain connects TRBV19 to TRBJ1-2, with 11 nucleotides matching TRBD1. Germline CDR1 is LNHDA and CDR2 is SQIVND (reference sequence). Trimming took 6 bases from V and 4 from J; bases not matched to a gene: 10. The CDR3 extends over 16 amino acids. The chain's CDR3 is CASRRRTGGASYGYTF. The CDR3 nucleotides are TGTGCCAGTAGGCGGAGGACAGGGGGCGCGAGCTATGGCTACACCTTC.

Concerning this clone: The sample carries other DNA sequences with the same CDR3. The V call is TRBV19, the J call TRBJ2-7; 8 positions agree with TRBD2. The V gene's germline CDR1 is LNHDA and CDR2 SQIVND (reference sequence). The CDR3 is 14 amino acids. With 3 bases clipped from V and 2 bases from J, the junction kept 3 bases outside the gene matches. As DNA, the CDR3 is TGTGCCAGTAGTATTGCGGGAGGCCCCTACGAGCAGTACTTC. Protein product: CASSIAGGPYEQYF.

CDR3: CASSRSSSGTDTQYF. CDR3 DNA: TGCGCCAGCTCGAGGTCATCATCTGGCACAGATACGCAGTATTTT. The gene calls are TRBV4-3 and TRBJ2-3; D remains ambiguous. Germline CDR1 is LGHNA and CDR2 is YSLEER. This CDR3 is built from 15 residues. The ends were cut back, 8 bases at V and 1 base at J, with 16 bases in the middle.

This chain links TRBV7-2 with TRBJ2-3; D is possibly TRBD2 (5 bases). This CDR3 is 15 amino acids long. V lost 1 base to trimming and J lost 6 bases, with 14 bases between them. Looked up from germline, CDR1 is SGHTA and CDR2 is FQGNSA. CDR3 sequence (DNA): TGTGCCAGCAGCTTAGAAGGCCCTAGCCTGGATACGCAGTATTTT. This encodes CASSLEGPSLDTQYF.

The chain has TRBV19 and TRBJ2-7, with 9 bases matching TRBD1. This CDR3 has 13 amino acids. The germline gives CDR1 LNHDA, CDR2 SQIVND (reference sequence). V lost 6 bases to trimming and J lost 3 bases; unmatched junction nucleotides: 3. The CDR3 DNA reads TGTGCCAGTAGGGACAGGGGCGACTACGAGCAGTACTTC. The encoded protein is CASRDRGDYEQYF.

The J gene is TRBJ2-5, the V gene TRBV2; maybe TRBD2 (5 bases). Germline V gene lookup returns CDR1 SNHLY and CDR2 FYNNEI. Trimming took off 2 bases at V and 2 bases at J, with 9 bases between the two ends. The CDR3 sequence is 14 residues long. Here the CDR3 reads CASSERGTQETQYF. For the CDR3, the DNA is TGTGCCAGCAGTGAACGGGGAACTCAAGAGACCCAGTACTTC.

The CDR3 region has the DNA TGTGCCAGCAGCTACGGACAGGGGGCGCGTTATGGCTACACCTTC. It translates to CASSYGQGARYGYTF. The V call is TRBV7-9, the J call TRBJ1-2, with 11 nucleotides matching TRBD1. This CDR3 contains 15 residues. Germline lookup yields CDR1 SEHNR and CDR2 FQNEAQ (reference sequence). V was clipped by 4 bases and J by 5 bases; unmatched bases: 6. Using reference TRBV7-9 and TRBJ1-2 for the parts outside the CDR3, the full variable domain is DTGVSQNPRHKITKRGQNVTFRCDPISEHNRLYWYRQTLGQGPEFLTYFQNEAQLEKSRLLSDRFSAERPKGSFSTLEIQRTEQGDSAMYLCASSYGQGARYGYTFGSGTRLTVV.

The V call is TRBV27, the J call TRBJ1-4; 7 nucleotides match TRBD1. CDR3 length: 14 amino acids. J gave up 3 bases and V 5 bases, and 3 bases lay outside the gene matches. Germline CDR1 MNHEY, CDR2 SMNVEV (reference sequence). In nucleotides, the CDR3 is TGTGCCAGCAGTCCGGACAGGTCTAATGAAAAACTGTTTTTT. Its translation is CASSPDRSNEKLFF.

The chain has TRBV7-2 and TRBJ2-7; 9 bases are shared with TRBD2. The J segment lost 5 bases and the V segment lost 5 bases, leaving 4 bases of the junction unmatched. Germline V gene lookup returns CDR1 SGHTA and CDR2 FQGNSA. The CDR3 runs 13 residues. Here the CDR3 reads CASSQGTSHEQYF. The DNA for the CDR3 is TGTGCCAGCAGCCAAGGGACTAGCCACGAGCAGTACTTC.

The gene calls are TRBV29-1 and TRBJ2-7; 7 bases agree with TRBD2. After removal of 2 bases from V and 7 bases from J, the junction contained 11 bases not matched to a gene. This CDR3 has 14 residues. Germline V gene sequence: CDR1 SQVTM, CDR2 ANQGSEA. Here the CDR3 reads CSVEISGGSWEQYF. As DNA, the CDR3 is TGCAGCGTTGAAATCTCCGGCGGGAGCTGGGAGCAGTACTTC.

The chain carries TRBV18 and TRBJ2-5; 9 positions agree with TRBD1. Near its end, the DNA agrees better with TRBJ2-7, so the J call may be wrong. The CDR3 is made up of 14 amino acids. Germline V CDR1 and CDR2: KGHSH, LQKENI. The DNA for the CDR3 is TGTGCCAGCTCACCACGGACAGGGGAGTACGAGCAGTACTTC. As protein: CASSPRTGEYEQYF.

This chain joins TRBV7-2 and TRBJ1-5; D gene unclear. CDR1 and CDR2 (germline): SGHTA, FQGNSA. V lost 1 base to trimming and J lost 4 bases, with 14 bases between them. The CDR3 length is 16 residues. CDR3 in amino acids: CASSLVGGSINQPQHF. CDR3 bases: TGTGCCAGCAGCTTAGTAGGAGGGAGTATTAATCAGCCCCAGCATTTT.

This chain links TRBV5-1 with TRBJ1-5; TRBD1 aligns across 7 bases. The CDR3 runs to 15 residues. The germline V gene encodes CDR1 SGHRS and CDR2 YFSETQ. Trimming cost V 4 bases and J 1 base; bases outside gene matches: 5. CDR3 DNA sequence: TGCGCCAGCAGCCGAACAGGGGCCAGCAATCAGCCCCAGCATTTT. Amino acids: CASSRTGASNQPQHF.

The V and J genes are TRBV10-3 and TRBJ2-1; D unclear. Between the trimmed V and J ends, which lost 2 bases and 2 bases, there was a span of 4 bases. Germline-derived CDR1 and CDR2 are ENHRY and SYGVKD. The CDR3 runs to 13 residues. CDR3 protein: CAISETPYNEQFF. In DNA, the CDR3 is TGTGCCATCAGTGAGACTCCCTACAATGAGCAGTTCTTC.

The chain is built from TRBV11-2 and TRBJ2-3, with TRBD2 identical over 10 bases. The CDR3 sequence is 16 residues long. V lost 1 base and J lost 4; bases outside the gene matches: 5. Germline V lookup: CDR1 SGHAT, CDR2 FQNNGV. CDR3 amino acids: CASSLVSGGAADTQYF. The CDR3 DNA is TGTGCCAGCAGCTTAGTAAGCGGGGGGGCCGCAGATACGCAGTATTTT.

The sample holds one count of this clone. Here the CDR3 DNA reads TGTGCCTGGAGTGTCAGGGCTGCGTACGAGCAGTACTTC. Its protein product is CAWSVRAAYEQYF. The chain has TRBV30 and TRBJ2-7, with TRBD1 as a possible D gene (5 bases). This CDR3 has 13 residues. The germline gives CDR1 GTSNPN, CDR2 SVGIG (reference sequence). Trimming removed 0 bases from V and 4 bases from J, with 10 bases in between.

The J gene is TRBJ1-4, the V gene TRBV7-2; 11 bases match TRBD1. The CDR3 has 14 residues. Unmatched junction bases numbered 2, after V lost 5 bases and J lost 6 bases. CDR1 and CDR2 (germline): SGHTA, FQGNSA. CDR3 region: CASSTGQGDEKLFF. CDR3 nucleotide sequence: TGTGCCAGCAGCACGGGACAGGGGGATGAAAAACTGTTTTTT. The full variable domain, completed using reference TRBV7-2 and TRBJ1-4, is GAGVSQSPSNKVTEKGKDVELRCDPISGHTALYWYRQSLGQGLEFLIYFQGNSAPDKSGLPSDRFSAERTGGSVSTLTIQRTQQEDSAVYLCASSTGQGDEKLFFGSGTQLSVL.

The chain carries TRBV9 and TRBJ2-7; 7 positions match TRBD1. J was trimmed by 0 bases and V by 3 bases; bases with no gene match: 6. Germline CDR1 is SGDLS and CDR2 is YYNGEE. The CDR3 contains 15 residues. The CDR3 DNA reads TGTGCCAGCAGCGCCGGGACAGCGGACTCCTACGAGCAGTACTTC. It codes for CASSAGTADSYEQYF.